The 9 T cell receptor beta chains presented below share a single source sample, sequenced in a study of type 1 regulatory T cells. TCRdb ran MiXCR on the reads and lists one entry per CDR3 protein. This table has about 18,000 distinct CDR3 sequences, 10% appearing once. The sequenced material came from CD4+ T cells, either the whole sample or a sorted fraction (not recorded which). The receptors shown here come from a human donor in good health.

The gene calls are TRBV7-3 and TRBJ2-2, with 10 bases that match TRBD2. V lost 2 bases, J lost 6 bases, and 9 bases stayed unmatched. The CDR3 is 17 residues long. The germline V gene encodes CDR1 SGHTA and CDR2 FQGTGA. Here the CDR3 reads CASSLPSGRANAGELFF. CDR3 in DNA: TGTGCCAGCAGCTTACCAAGCGGGAGGGCCAACGCCGGGGAGCTGTTTTTT.

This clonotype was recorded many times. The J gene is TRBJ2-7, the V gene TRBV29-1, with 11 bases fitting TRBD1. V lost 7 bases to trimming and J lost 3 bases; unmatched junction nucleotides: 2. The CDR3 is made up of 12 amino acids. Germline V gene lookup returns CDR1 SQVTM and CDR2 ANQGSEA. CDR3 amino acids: CSGGTGGYEQYF. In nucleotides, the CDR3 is TGCAGCGGTGGGACAGGGGGCTACGAGCAGTACTTC.

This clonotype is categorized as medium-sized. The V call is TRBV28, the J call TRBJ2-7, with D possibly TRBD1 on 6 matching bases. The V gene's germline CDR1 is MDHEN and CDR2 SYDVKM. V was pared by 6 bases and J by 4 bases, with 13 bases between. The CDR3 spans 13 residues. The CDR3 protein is CASRTPDSYEQYF. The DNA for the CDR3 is TGTGCCAGCAGAACTCCGGACAGTTACGAGCAGTACTTC.

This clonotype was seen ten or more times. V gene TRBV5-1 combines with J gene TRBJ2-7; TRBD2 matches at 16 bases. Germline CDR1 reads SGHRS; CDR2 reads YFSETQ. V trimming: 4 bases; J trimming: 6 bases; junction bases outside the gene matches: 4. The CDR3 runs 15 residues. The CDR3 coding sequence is TGCGCCAGCAGCGTCGGGACTAGCGGGAGGGCCGAGCAGTACTTC. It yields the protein CASSVGTSGRAEQYF.

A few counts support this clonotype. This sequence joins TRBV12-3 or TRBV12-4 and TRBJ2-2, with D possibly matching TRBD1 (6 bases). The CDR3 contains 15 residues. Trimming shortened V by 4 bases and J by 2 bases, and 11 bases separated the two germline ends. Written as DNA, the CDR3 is TGTGCCAGCAGTTCTGGGGACACCAACACCGGGGAGCTGTTTTTT. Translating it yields CASSSGDTNTGELFF.

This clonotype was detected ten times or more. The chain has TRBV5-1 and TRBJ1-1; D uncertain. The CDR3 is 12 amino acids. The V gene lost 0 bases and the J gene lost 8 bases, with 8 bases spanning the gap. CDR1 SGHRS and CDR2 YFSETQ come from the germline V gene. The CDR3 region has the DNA TGCGCCAGCAGCTTGGCCAACAGCGAAGCTTTCTTT. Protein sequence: CASSLANSEAFF.

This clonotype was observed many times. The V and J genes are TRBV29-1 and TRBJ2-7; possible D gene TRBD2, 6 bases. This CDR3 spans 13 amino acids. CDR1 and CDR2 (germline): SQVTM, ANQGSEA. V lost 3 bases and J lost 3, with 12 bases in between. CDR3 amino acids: CSVDGGTSYEQYF. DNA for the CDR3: TGCAGCGTTGACGGCGGGACGAGCTACGAGCAGTACTTC.

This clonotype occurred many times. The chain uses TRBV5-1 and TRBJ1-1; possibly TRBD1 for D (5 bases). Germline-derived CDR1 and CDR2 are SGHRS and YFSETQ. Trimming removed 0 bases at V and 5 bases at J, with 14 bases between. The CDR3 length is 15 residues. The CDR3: CASSLDWGRGTEAFF. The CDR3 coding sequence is TGCGCCAGCAGCTTGGATTGGGGCCGGGGGACTGAAGCTTTCTTT.

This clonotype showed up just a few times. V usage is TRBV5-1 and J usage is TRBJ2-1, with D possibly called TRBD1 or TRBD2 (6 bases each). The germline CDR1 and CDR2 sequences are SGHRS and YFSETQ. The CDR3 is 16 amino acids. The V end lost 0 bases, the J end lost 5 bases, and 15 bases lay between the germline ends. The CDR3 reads CASSLGGARLDNEQFF. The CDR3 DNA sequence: TGCGCCAGCAGCTTGGGGGGGGCGCGTTTGGACAATGAGCAGTTCTTC.